The sequence of this T cell receptor beta chain was determined in a study of blood T cell repertoires in COVID-19. About the research overall: The study drew acute and convalescent COVID-19 samples from the United States, Italy and Spain. Sources were T cells, B-cell-depleted T cells, or PBMCs; the material itself was cDNA or gDNA.

Authors' data handling: The assay estimated nucleated cells by amplifying reference gene primers. Profiled with immunoSEQ multiplex PCR; TCRdb holds only in-frame clones, not every one. V, J and clone size are those of that table, while D and trimming were read from the DNA. The top ten hold roughly 1% of the sample, which has about 78,000 clones, around 90% seen once. Sequenced sample: peripheral blood. The source of this sequence is a woman aged 45 to 65 in a cohort sampled during active COVID-19.

The DNA for the CDR3 is TGTGCCAGCTCAGCGTCCAACACTGAAGCTTTCTTT. Its protein product is CASSASNTEAFF. The V and J genes are TRBV28 and TRBJ1-1; the D is unclear. The CDR3 extends over 12 amino acids. The germline CDR1 and CDR2 sequences are MDHEN and SYDVKM. Trimming stripped 8 bases from V and 2 bases from J, with 9 bases between.